This T cell receptor beta chain was found in a study of T cells after yellow fever vaccination. Study background: By means of CD3, CD45RA, CCR7 and CD95, the EM, EMRA, CM and Tscm memory subsets were sorted. Preparation of fractions with low cell numbers was performed using SMART-Seq v4 Ultra Low Input. General observations from the study: Among sorted memory subsets on day 0, almost all vaccine-responding clonotypes fell below detection. A small share of clonotypes appeared in both CD4 and CD8 compartments.

Germline V gives CDR1 WSHSY, CDR2 SAAADI. The CDR3 is 17 amino acids. V lost 6 bases and J lost 0; bases outside the gene matches: 10. This clonotype was counted ten times or more. TCRdb itself ran the 5' RACE reads through MiXCR, one entry per CDR3 protein. The sample carries some 9,300 distinct CDR3 sequences, around 4.8% recorded once. V and J are TRBV10-2 and TRBJ1-3; TRBD1 aligns across 8 bases. The source is a man between 18 and 35 years old who received the YFV17D yellow fever vaccine. Here the sequenced sample was PBMCs, either bulk or a sorted T-cell subset (CD4+, CD8+, memory, or dextramer-sorted; not recorded which), taken less than 16 days after the first yellow fever vaccination. The CDR3, as DNA: TGCGCCAGCAGAGACCTGACAGGGGCCATCTCTGGAAACACCATATATTTT. Translating gives CASRDLTGAISGNTIYF.